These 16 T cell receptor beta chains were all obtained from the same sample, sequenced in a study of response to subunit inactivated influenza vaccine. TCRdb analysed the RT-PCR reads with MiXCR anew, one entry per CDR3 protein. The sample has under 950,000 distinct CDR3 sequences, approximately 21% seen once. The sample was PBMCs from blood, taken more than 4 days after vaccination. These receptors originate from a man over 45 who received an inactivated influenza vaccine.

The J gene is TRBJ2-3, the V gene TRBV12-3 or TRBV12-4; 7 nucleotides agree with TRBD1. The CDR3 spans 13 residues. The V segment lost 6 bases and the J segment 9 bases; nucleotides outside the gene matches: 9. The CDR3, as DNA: TGTGCCAGCAGACCAAACCAACAGGGGACGCAGTATTTT. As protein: CASRPNQQGTQYF.

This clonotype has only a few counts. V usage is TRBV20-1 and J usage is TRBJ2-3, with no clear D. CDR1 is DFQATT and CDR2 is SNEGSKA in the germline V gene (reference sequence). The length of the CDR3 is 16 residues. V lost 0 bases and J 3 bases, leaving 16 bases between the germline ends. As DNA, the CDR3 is TGCAGTGCTAGAGATCCGGGCGTTCGGTCTACAGATACGCAGTATTTT. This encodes CSARDPGVRSTDTQYF.

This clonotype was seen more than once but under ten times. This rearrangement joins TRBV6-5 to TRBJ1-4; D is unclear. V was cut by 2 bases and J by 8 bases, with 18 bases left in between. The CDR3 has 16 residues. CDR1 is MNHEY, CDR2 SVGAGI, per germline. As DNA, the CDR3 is TGTGCCAGCAGTTACAAATTTGACCCCTCGGGAGAAAAACTGTTTTTT. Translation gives CASSYKFDPSGEKLFF.

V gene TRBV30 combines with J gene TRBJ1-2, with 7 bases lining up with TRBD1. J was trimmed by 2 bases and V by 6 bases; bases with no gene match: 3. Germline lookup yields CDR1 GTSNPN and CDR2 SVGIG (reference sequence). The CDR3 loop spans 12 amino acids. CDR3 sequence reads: CACQTGNYGYTF. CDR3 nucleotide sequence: TGTGCCTGCCAGACAGGGAACTATGGCTACACCTTC.

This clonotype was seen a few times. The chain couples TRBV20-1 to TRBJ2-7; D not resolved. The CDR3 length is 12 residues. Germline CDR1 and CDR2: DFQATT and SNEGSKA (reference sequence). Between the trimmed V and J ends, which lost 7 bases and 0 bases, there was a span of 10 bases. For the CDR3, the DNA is TGCAGTGTGAGACCACCCTCCTACGAGCAGTACTTC. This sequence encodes CSVRPPSYEQYF.

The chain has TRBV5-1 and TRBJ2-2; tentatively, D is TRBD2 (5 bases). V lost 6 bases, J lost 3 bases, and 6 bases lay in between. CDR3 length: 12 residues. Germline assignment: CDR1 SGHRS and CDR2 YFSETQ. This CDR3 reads CASNGDTGELFF. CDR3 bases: TGCGCCAGCAACGGGGACACCGGGGAGCTGTTTTTT.

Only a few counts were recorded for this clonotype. This chain's CDR3 is CSRVPAGAPNTQYF. CDR3 coding DNA: TGCAGTCGGGTGCCAGCGGGGGCACCAAATACGCAGTATTTT. The V call is TRBV20-1, the J call TRBJ2-3, with TRBD2 identical over 8 bases. The CDR3 length is 14 residues. From germline, CDR1 is DFQATT and CDR2 SNEGSKA (reference sequence). Trimming removed 8 bases from V and 7 bases from J; junction bases left unmatched: 14.

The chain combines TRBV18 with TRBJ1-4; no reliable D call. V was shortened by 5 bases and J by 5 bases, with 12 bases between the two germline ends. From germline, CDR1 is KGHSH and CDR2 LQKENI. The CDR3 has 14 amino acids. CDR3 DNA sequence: TGTGCCAGCTCAAATTTAGCTGGCAATGAAAAACTGTTTTTT. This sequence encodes CASSNLAGNEKLFF.

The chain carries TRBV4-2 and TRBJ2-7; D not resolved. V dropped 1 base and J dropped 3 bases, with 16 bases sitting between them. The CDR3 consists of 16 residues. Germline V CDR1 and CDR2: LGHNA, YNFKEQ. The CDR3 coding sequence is TGTGCCAGCAGCCAAGTAACTCTAGAGTCTGTCTACGAGCAGTACTTC. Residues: CASSQVTLESVYEQYF.

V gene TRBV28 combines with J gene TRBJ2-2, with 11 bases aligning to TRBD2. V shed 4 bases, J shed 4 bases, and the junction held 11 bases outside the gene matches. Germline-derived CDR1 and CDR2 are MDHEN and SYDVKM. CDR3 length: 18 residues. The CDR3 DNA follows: TGTGCCAGCAGTTCTCTCCCGAGACTAGCGGGGACCACCGGGGAGCTGTTTTTT. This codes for CASSSLPRLAGTTGELFF.

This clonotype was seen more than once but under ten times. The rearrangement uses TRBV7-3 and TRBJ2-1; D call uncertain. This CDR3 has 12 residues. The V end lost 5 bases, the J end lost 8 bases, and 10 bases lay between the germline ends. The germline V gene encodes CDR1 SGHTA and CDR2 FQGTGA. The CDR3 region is CASSSNSHEQFF. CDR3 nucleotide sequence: TGTGCCAGCAGCAGCAATTCTCATGAGCAGTTCTTC.

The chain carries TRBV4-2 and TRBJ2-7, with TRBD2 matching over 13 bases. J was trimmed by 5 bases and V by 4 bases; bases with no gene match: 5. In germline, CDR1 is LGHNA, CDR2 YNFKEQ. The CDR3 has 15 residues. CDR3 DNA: TGTGCCAGCAGCCGCTCTGGGACTAGCGGGGACGAGCAGTACTTC. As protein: CASSRSGTSGDEQYF.

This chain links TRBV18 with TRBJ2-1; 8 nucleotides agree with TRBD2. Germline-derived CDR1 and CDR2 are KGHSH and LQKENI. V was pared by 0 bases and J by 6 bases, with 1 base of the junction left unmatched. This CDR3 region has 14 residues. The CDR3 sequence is CASSPPGLANEQFF. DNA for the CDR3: TGTGCCAGCTCACCACCTGGACTAGCCAATGAGCAGTTCTTC.

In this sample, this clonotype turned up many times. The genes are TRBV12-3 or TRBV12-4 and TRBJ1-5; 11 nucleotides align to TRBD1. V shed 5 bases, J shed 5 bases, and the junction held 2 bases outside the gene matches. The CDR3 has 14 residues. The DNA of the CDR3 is TGTGCCAGCAGTCCGGACAGGGGGCATCAGCCCCAGCATTTT. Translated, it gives CASSPDRGHQPQHF.

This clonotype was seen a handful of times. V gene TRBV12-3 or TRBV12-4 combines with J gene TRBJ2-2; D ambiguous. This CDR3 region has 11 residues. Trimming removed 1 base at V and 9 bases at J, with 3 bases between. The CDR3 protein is CASSLGWELFF. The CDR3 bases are TGTGCCAGCAGTTTAGGTTGGGAGCTGTTTTTT.

The CDR3 DNA reads as TGCGCCAGCAGCTGGGACCAGTGGTACGAGCAGTACTTC. Protein product: CASSWDQWYEQYF. The rearrangement uses TRBV5-1 and TRBJ2-7, with D perhaps assigned TRBD1 or TRBD2 (5 bases each). CDR3 length equals 13 residues. Germline V gene data show CDR1 as SGHRS and CDR2 as YFSETQ. V lost 3 bases and J lost 4, with 11 bases in between.